This TCR beta chain was captured in a study of T cell responses to AZD1222 COVID-19 vaccine. This CDR3 spans 15 amino acids. J was trimmed by 9 bases and V by 1 base; bases with no gene match: 7. Germline V gene lookup returns CDR1 SGHAT and CDR2 FQDESV (reference sequence). Data came from immunoSEQ multiplex PCR; TCRdb stores just in-frame clones and leaves some out. The table includes about 82,000 clones, more than 75% detected once. The specimen comprised peripheral blood, sampled 28 days after the second AZD1222 dose. The chain combines TRBV11-1 with TRBJ2-1, with 9 bases that match TRBD2. This receptor was taken from an adult who received the AZD1222 COVID-19 vaccine. CDR3 sequence (DNA): TGTGCCAGCAGCTTAGTGGCGGGGGGGCTGGGTGAGCAGTTCTTC. It codes for CASSLVAGGLGEQFF.